This T cell receptor beta chain was documented in a study of control samples from healthy donors and cancer patients. This CDR3 is built from 11 residues. V shed 5 bases and J shed 10 bases, with 9 bases lying between them. Germline CDR1 reads SGHTA; CDR2 reads FQGTGA. Sequenced by immunoSEQ multiplex PCR; TCRdb stores in-frame clones only, minus some. The sample shows 120,000 or so clones, approximately 87% of them seen only once. The source material was blood. The sequence was collected from a man aged 30 to 39 in good health. The rearrangement joins TRBV7-3 to TRBJ2-1, with D tentatively TRBD1 (6 bases). The CDR3 nucleotides are TGTGCCAGCAGCATTACAGGGGAGCAGTTCTTC. The encoded protein is CASSITGEQFF.